This T cell receptor (beta chain) is drawn from a study of T cell repertoires in cytomegalovirus infection. Study-wide context: Public TCR beta signatures were indicative of both CMV infection and a matching HLA type. Notes on the study in general: Within the response measured ex vivo, HLA-C-restricted CMV-specific TCR beta clonotypes were dominant. Adding up the frequency of public TCR beta families identified people who carried CMV plus the relevant HLA.

The V and J ends lost 5 bases and 4 bases respectively, with 11 bases between them. This CDR3 has 13 amino acids. Germline lookup yields CDR1 MNHEY and CDR2 SVGAGI. TCRdb called the reads again in MiXCR, with one record for every CDR3 protein. The table lists some 440,000 distinct CDR3 sequences, roughly 30% of them singletons. This clonotype was observed a few times. Its antigen is unknown. The specimen sequenced was PBMCs. The TCR was taken from a human donor in good health (CMV status not recorded). Some clones in this sample may be carry-over from other donors' samples. The chain joins TRBV6-5 to TRBJ1-1; weak D call: TRBD1 (6 bases). CDR3 DNA sequence: TGTGCCAGCAGTGGGGGCGCCAGCACTGAAGCTTTCTTT. Its translation: CASSGGASTEAFF.